The 12 T cell receptor beta chains given below trace back to one sample, sequenced in a study of blood T cell repertoires in COVID-19 (TCRdb year 2020). Libraries were made using the immunoSEQ multiplex PCR assay. In TCRdb, the immuneACCESS table is reduced to in-frame sequences with V and J assigned. These tables do not hold every clone; where another copy was compared, an unresolved V gene accounts for under half, and the others remain unexplained. This sample is represented by approximately 34,000 clones; roughly nine tenths of them were singletons. Approximately 3.7% of the sample is taken by the ten largest. The sequenced sample consisted of peripheral blood. The receptors were sampled from a man between 60 and 75 years old with acute or convalescent COVID-19.

The chain is built from TRBV28 and TRBJ1-1; 10 nucleotides agree with TRBD1. The germline CDR1 and CDR2 sequences are MDHEN and SYDVKM. The CDR3 sequence is 13 residues long. J gave up 5 bases and V 5 bases, and 2 bases lay outside the gene matches. The CDR3 DNA is TGTGCCAGCAGTCGGGACAGGGGAACTGAAGCTTTCTTT. Translated: CASSRDRGTEAFF.

This chain connects TRBV2 to TRBJ2-6; TRBD2 agrees at 7 bases. Germline-derived CDR1 and CDR2 are SNHLY and FYNNEI. V lost 11 bases to trimming and J lost 2 bases; unmatched junction nucleotides: 15. The length of the CDR3 is 17 residues. The CDR3, as DNA: TGTGCCTCTCGCGGGAGAGGGGCGAGGCCTGGGGCCAACGTCCTGACTTTC. Translation gives CASRGRGARPGANVLTF.

The V and J genes are TRBV23-1 and TRBJ2-1; 7 bases are a match to TRBD2. TRBV23-1 is given ORF status, its function remaining uncertain. Trimming took 6 bases from V and 4 from J; bases not matched to a gene: 9. The CDR3 is made up of 15 amino acids. The CDR3 region has the DNA TGCGCCAGCAGCCGGGGCGAGCGGGATTACAATGAGCAGTTCTTC. The encoded protein is CASSRGERDYNEQFF.

The chain has TRBV11-2 and TRBJ2-7; 7 nucleotides align to TRBD2. V lost 4 bases and J lost 2; bases outside the gene matches: 11. Germline lookup yields CDR1 SGHAT and CDR2 FQNNGV. CDR3 size: 16 residues. CDR3 sequence (DNA): TGTGCCAGCAGCTCGAACCCACTAGCGTATACCTACGAGCAGTACTTC. The encoded protein is CASSSNPLAYTYEQYF.

The V and J genes are TRBV7-2 and TRBJ1-6, with D unclear. The length of the CDR3 is 14 residues. Germline-derived CDR1 and CDR2 are SGHTA and FQGNSA. With 2 bases removed from V and 3 bases from J, the gap between germline ends came to 5 bases. DNA for the CDR3: TGTGCCAGCAGCTTACAGTTCTATAATTCACCCCTCCACTTT. Translation: CASSLQFYNSPLHF. Combining the CDR3 with reference TRBV7-2 and TRBJ1-6 gives the whole variable domain GAGVSQSPSNKVTEKGKDVELRCDPISGHTALYWYRQSLGQGLEFLIYFQGNSAPDKSGLPSDRFSAERTGGSVSTLTIQRTQQEDSAVYLCASSLQFYNSPLHFGNGTRLTVT.

The CDR3 here is CASGLAGGTDTQYF. CDR3 nucleotide sequence: TGTGCCAGCGGACTAGCGGGAGGCACAGATACGCAGTATTTT. This chain links TRBV7-9 with TRBJ2-3; 13 bases are a match to TRBD2. After removal of 8 bases from V and 1 base from J, the junction contained 0 bases not matched to a gene. The CDR3 runs 14 residues. CDR1 SEHNR and CDR2 FQNEAQ come from the germline V gene (reference sequence). Supplemented by reference TRBV7-9 and TRBJ2-3, the full variable domain reads DTGVSQNPRHKITKRGQNVTFRCDPISEHNRLYWYRQTLGQGPEFLTYFQNEAQLEKSRLLSDRFSAERPKGSFSTLEIQRTEQGDSAMYLCASGLAGGTDTQYFGPGTRLTVL.

The chain uses TRBV12-5 and TRBJ1-2; TRBD1 is a possible D gene (5 bases). Per germline, CDR1 LGHNT and CDR2 FRNRAP. The length of the CDR3 is 16 residues. Trimming removed 2 bases at V and 3 bases at J, with 16 bases between. CDR3 sequence (DNA): TGTGCTAGTGGTTTGTTTATCGGGCCCAGGGACTATGGCTACACCTTC. Amino acids: CASGLFIGPRDYGYTF. Looking up the rest from reference TRBV12-5 and TRBJ1-2 gives the full variable domain: DARVTQTPRHKVTEMGQEVTMRCQPILGHNTVFWYRQTMMQGLELLAYFRNRAPLDDSGMPKDRFSAEMPDATLATLKIQPSEPRDSAVYFCASGLFIGPRDYGYTFGSGTRLTVV.

The chain employs TRBV5-5 and TRBJ1-5; maybe TRBD1 (6 bases). Germline CDR1 SGHKS, CDR2 YYEKEE (reference sequence). V was shortened by 2 bases and J by 3 bases, with 9 bases between the two germline ends. The CDR3 consists of 14 residues. CDR3 residues: CASSFGQNNQPQHF. In DNA form, the CDR3 reads TGTGCCAGCAGCTTCGGACAGAACAATCAGCCCCAGCATTTT.

This clone was seen only once. The chain recombines TRBV7-8 with TRBJ2-7; TRBD1 matches 9 bases. This CDR3 contains 15 residues. V was clipped by 1 base and J by 6 bases; unmatched bases: 7. Looked up from germline, CDR1 is SGHVS and CDR2 is FQNEAQ. DNA for the CDR3: TGTGCCAGCAGCTTAGTTCAGGGACAGGGCGTCGAGCAGTACTTC. Translated, it gives CASSLVQGQGVEQYF.

In DNA, the CDR3 is TGTGCCAGCAGCGCAGGGACTAGCGGGAGGTTGGGGAATGAGCAGTTCTTC. This gives the protein CASSAGTSGRLGNEQFF. The chain recombines TRBV5-4 with TRBJ2-1, with 15 positions matching TRBD2. J was trimmed by 7 bases and V by 4 bases; bases with no gene match: 9. The CDR3 totals 17 residues. The germline V gene encodes CDR1 SGHNT and CDR2 YYREEE (reference sequence). The whole variable domain, remainder taken from reference TRBV5-4 and TRBJ2-1, is ETGVTQSPTHLIKTRGQQVTLRCSSQSGHNTVSWYQQALGQGPQFIFQYYREEENGRGNFPPRFSGLQFPNYSSELNVNALELDDSALYLCASSAGTSGRLGNEQFFGPGTRLTVL.

The chain employs TRBV19 and TRBJ2-3; a weak D match, TRBD2 (6 bases). Trimming took off 8 bases at V and 9 bases at J, with 9 bases between the two ends. Germline values: CDR1 LNHDA, CDR2 SQIVND (reference sequence). CDR3 length: 10 residues. CDR3 sequence: CASGGGTQYF. In DNA, the CDR3 is TGTGCCAGTGGAGGAGGGACGCAGTATTTT.

V and J are TRBV2 and TRBJ2-5, with D unresolved. Germline CDR1 is SNHLY and CDR2 is FYNNEI. This CDR3 contains 13 residues. V was pared by 8 bases and J by 0 bases, with 10 bases between. DNA for the CDR3: TGTGCCAGCCTCACTTTGTACCAAGAGACCCAGTACTTC. This gives the protein CASLTLYQETQYF.